A single sample gave rise to the 6 T cell receptor beta chains below, sequenced in a study of shared clonotypes between healthy human individuals. TCRdb's copy holds only in-frame clones and misses some; the assay was immunoSEQ multiplex PCR. The sample contains about 1 million clones, 65% to 80% of which appear only once. Specimen: memory CD4+ T cells sorted from blood. Subset in this sample: CD45RA-negative fraction. The receptors were gathered from a man younger than 30 in good health.

Details on this clone: The sample holds other DNA sequences that translate to the same CDR3. The chain recombines TRBV6-1 with TRBJ1-5; 8 bases agree with TRBD1. CDR1 and CDR2 (germline): MNHNS, SASEGT. This CDR3 comprises 14 residues. The J segment lost 5 bases and the V segment lost 6 bases, leaving 6 bases of the junction unmatched. Here the CDR3 reads CASSLQGGDQPQHF. The CDR3 nucleotides are TGTGCCAGCAGCCTACAGGGGGGGGATCAGCCCCAGCATTTT.

Only a few counts were recorded for this clone. This chain connects TRBV5-1 to TRBJ2-5, with D tentatively TRBD1 (6 bases). Looked up from germline, CDR1 is SGHRS and CDR2 is YFSETQ. V gave up 3 bases and J gave up 13 bases, with 13 bases separating them. The CDR3 consists of 11 residues. CDR3 in amino acids: CASSYEGVPYF. The CDR3 nucleotides are TGCGCCAGCAGCTACGAGGGGGTTCCGTACTTC.

The chain is built from TRBV7-9 and TRBJ2-3, with TRBD2 matching 11 bases. Looked up from germline, CDR1 is SEHNR and CDR2 is FQNEAQ (reference sequence). Germline trimming cut 5 bases from V and 8 bases from J; bases unmatched to any gene: 9. CDR3 length equals 15 residues. CDR3 sequence reads: CASSIPGLAATTQYF. The CDR3 DNA reads TGTGCCAGCAGCATACCGGGACTAGCGGCGACTACGCAGTATTTT.

This chain joins TRBV5-1 and TRBJ2-7; 7 nucleotides align to TRBD2. This CDR3 is 15 amino acids long. The V gene's germline CDR1 is SGHRS and CDR2 YFSETQ. Germline trimming cut 4 bases from V and 2 bases from J; bases unmatched to any gene: 9. CDR3 sequence reads: CASSRTGTIPYEQYF. The CDR3 region has the DNA TGCGCCAGCAGCAGGACCGGGACTATACCCTACGAGCAGTACTTC. Variable domain in full (rest from reference TRBV5-1 and TRBJ2-7): KAGVTQTPRYLIKTRGQQVTLSCSPISGHRSVSWYQQTPGQGLQFLFEYFSETQRNKGNFPGRFSGRQFSNSRSEMNVSTLELGDSALYLCASSRTGTIPYEQYFGPGTRLTVT.

This chain joins TRBV9 and TRBJ1-3; no clear D. Trimming left V 0 bases short and J 2 bases short, with 6 bases between. Germline V CDR1 and CDR2: SGDLS, YYNGEE. The CDR3 sequence is 14 residues long. DNA for the CDR3: TGTGCCAGCAGCGTAGGAATAACTGGAAACACCATATATTTT. Encoded protein: CASSVGITGNTIYF.

This chain uses TRBV6-5 with TRBJ1-3; D is unresolved. V was shortened by 5 bases and J by 4 bases, with 9 bases between the two germline ends. The CDR3 runs 13 residues. Germline V gene sequence: CDR1 MNHEY, CDR2 SVGAGI. DNA of the CDR3: TGTGCCAGCAGTCAGGACGGAGGAAACACCATATATTTT. Protein: CASSQDGGNTIYF.